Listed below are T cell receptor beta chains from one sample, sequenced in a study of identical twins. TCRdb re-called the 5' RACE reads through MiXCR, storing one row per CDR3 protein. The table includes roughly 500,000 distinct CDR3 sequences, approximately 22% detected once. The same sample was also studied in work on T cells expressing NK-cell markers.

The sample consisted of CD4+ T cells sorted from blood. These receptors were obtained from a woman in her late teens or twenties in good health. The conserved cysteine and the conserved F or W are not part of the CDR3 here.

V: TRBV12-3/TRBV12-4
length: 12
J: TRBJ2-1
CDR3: ASSFRQGGDEQF

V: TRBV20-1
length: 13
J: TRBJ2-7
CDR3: SAASQTGFGHEQY

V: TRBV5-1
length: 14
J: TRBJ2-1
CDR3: ASSLGPSGAYNEQF

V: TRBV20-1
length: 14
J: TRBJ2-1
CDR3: SARDSGRAFYNEQF

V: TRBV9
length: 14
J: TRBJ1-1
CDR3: ASSTTPGTGNTEAF

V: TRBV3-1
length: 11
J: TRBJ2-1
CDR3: ASRPLGANEQF

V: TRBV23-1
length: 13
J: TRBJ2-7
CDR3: ASSQPDRSDHEQY

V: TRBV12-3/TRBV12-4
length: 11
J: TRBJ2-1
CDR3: ASGISGVNEQF

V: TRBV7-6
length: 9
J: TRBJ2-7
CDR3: ASSLEGPKY

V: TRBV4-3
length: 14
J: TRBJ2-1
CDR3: ASSQGHGRAIYEQF

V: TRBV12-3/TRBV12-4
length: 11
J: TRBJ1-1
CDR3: ASSIGGGGEAF

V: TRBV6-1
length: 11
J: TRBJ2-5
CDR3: ASSPGNKETQY

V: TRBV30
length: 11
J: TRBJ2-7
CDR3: AWRGGREDEQY

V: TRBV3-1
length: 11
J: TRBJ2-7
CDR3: ATRASGGNEQY

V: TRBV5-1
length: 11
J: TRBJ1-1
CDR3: ASSLDRFTEAF

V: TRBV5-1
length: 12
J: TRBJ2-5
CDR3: ASRRRGNQETQY

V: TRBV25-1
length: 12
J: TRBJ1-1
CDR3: ASSDRGQGTEAF

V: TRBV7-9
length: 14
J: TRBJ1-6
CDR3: ASSLDTTAYNSPLH

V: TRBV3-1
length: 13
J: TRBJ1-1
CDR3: ASSQATAGNTEAF

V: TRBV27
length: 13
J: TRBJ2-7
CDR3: ASSFGADRRYEQY

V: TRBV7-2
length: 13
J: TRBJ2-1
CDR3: ASSIWGEGGDEQF

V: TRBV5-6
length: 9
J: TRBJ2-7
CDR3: ASSSGPEQY

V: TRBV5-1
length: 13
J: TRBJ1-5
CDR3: ASSLGGEVGQPQH

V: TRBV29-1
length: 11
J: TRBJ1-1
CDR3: SVGGTKNTEAF

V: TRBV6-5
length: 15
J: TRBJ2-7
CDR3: ASSYSKGQGWGHEQY

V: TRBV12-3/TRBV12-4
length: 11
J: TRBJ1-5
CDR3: ASKESQRQPQH

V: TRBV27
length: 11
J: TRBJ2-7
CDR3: ASSLNGKNQQY

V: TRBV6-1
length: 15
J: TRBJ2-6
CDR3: ASNLAGGPPGANVLT

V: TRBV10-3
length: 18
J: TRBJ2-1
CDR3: AISETLRAGGPLSTNEQF

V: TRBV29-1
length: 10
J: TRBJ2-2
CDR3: SAAMNTGELF